This is a list of T cell receptor beta chains from one sample in a study of vaccination and CD4 T cells after COVID-19. TCRdb re-called the PCR reads through MiXCR, storing one row per CDR3 protein. The sample has about 15,000 distinct CDR3 sequences; roughly 50% are singletons. Their recognized antigens are unknown. This specimen consisted of CD4+ T cells from blood, cultured in vitro, obtained before SARS-CoV-2 vaccination. Receptors originate from a human donor who had recovered from COVID-19. Each CDR3 is given with its conserved first and last residue. Fields, in order: V gene, J gene, CDR3 protein.

V gene: TRBV7-2
J gene: TRBJ2-1
CDR3 protein: CASGPRGYNEQFF

V gene: TRBV19
J gene: TRBJ1-5
CDR3 protein: CASSIKGWNQPQHF

V gene: TRBV18
J gene: TRBJ1-6
CDR3 protein: CASSQAYNSPLHF

V gene: TRBV6-5
J gene: TRBJ1-2
CDR3 protein: CASRLLQGAGGYTF

V gene: TRBV20-1
J gene: TRBJ2-7
CDR3 protein: CSAPGTSGSYEQYF

V gene: TRBV18
J gene: TRBJ2-3
CDR3 protein: CASSLGTSTDTQYF

V gene: TRBV24-1
J gene: TRBJ2-5
CDR3 protein: CATGQGTQETQYF

V gene: TRBV7-2
J gene: TRBJ1-5
CDR3 protein: CASSLARGRNQPQHF

V gene: TRBV20-1
J gene: TRBJ1-2
CDR3 protein: CSAYPQGAGYGYTF

V gene: TRBV6-1
J gene: TRBJ2-2
CDR3 protein: CASRGTVSTGELFF

V gene: TRBV28
J gene: TRBJ2-5
CDR3 protein: CASSPSGIETQYF

V gene: TRBV7-9
J gene: TRBJ2-2
CDR3 protein: CASSDAGRGSPGELFF

V gene: TRBV20-1
J gene: TRBJ1-1
CDR3 protein: CSARDPPLNTEAFF

V gene: TRBV20-1
J gene: TRBJ2-6
CDR3 protein: CSARGSSGSSPGANVLTF

V gene: TRBV20-1
J gene: TRBJ2-3
CDR3 protein: CSATGASGSVPDTQYF

V gene: TRBV20-1
J gene: TRBJ1-1
CDR3 protein: CSARAGTGETEAFF

V gene: TRBV20-1
J gene: TRBJ2-7
CDR3 protein: CSARGGTYEQYF

V gene: TRBV7-7
J gene: TRBJ2-5
CDR3 protein: CASSLAIQETQYF

V gene: TRBV5-6
J gene: TRBJ2-4
CDR3 protein: CASSASSGGMNIQYF

V gene: TRBV10-3
J gene: TRBJ2-1
CDR3 protein: CAISERLSGMDNEQFF

V gene: TRBV6-1
J gene: TRBJ2-7
CDR3 protein: CASRGQGPSYEQYF

V gene: TRBV18
J gene: TRBJ2-5
CDR3 protein: CASSQGLAGTQETQYF

V gene: TRBV12-3/TRBV12-4
J gene: TRBJ1-4
CDR3 protein: CASRQGEKLFF

V gene: TRBV11-2
J gene: TRBJ1-6
CDR3 protein: CASSLGDRSSPLHF

V gene: TRBV9
J gene: TRBJ1-2
CDR3 protein: CASSSRAGQGVLAEGYTF

V gene: TRBV6-2/TRBV6-3
J gene: TRBJ1-5
CDR3 protein: CASNPRGEGNQPQHF

V gene: TRBV20-1
J gene: TRBJ2-3
CDR3 protein: CSGEFSTDTQYF

V gene: TRBV5-4
J gene: TRBJ2-5
CDR3 protein: CASSPGQGETQYF

V gene: TRBV19
J gene: TRBJ2-1
CDR3 protein: CASSVSRLAGEDNEQFF

V gene: TRBV2
J gene: TRBJ1-5
CDR3 protein: CATSPTVSNQPQHF

V gene: TRBV6-1
J gene: TRBJ2-7
CDR3 protein: CASSVAGGPYEQYF

V gene: TRBV20-1
J gene: TRBJ2-1
CDR3 protein: CSASPSGSRGIYNEQFF

V gene: TRBV20-1
J gene: TRBJ2-5
CDR3 protein: CSATPPTLSQYF

V gene: TRBV20-1
J gene: TRBJ2-3
CDR3 protein: CSARPSKDTQYF

V gene: TRBV6-1
J gene: TRBJ2-5
CDR3 protein: CASSENKGGRFGGETQYF

V gene: TRBV2
J gene: TRBJ2-5
CDR3 protein: CASNSQGSGGGTQYF

V gene: TRBV6-2/TRBV6-3
J gene: TRBJ2-5
CDR3 protein: CASRLWMGGETQYF

V gene: TRBV28
J gene: TRBJ2-3
CDR3 protein: CASSTTRTLRGTDTQYF

V gene: TRBV20-1
J gene: TRBJ2-7
CDR3 protein: CSARDDGDPYEQYF

V gene: TRBV6-2/TRBV6-3
J gene: TRBJ1-5
CDR3 protein: CASTDFEGPQHF

V gene: TRBV7-3
J gene: TRBJ2-2
CDR3 protein: CASSLLGVENTGELFF

V gene: TRBV7-2
J gene: TRBJ1-2
CDR3 protein: CASSRRGQGYGYTF

V gene: TRBV7-8
J gene: TRBJ2-7
CDR3 protein: CASSFPSGLAGVGYEQYF

V gene: TRBV24-1
J gene: TRBJ2-2
CDR3 protein: CATSDARLEGGTGELFF